This is a list of T cell receptor beta chains from one sample in a study of identical twins. Using its own MiXCR run on the 5' RACE reads, TCRdb lists one record per CDR3 protein. The profile shows around 490,000 distinct CDR3 sequences, about 22% of them singletons. This sample was also put to use in a study of yellow fever vaccine responses in identical twins.

The source material was CD4+ T cells sorted from blood. All receptors come from a woman younger than 35 in good health. The CDR3 runs from the conserved cysteine through the conserved F or W. D genes are given only for firm matches. Size tells how often a clone was seen (once, few, many) or the class of an expanded clone, and some rows leave it out.

j_call cdr3_length v_call d_call clone_size cdr3_nt cdr3_aa
TRBJ2-1 17 TRBV7-2 - few TGTGCCAGCAGCTTAGGGCTTAGAAGATCTAGGGACAATGAGCAGTTCTTC CASSLGLRRSRDNEQFF
TRBJ2-3 13 TRBV12-3/TRBV12-4 - few TGTGCCAGCAGTATGGGGAGTCCAGATACGCAGTATTTT CASSMGSPDTQYF
TRBJ2-1 14 TRBV7-6 - - TGTGCCAGCAGTTCTACTAGCATCGGCAATGAGCAGTTCTTC CASSSTSIGNEQFF
TRBJ1-1 14 TRBV11-2 TRBD1 - TGTGCCAGCAGCAAGGCAGGGGGGAACACTGAAGCTTTCTTT CASSKAGGNTEAFF
TRBJ2-1 13 TRBV4-1 - - TGCGCCAGCGTGGGGGGACCCTACAATGAGCAGTTCTTC CASVGGPYNEQFF
TRBJ2-7 11 TRBV15 - few TGTGCCACCGGACGCGACTACGAGCAGTACTTC CATGRDYEQYF
TRBJ2-7 15 TRBV18 - - TGTGCCAGCTCGACCACGGGGGACGGAATCTACGAGCAGTACTTC CASSTTGDGIYEQYF
TRBJ1-5 16 TRBV24-1 TRBD1 - TGTGCCACCAGTGATGCATCACAGGGGAGCAATCAGCCCCAGCATTTT CATSDASQGSNQPQHF
TRBJ1-5 12 TRBV7-9 - many TGTGCCAGCAGCTTGCATGGTCAGCCCCAGCATTTT CASSLHGQPQHF
TRBJ2-4 17 TRBV4-1 - - TGCGCCAGCAGCCAACCACGGGCCGGGGACCCTAATAACATTCAGTACTTC CASSQPRAGDPNNIQYF
TRBJ1-2 16 TRBV6-1 TRBD1 few TGTGCCAGCAGTGAACCCCAGGGGGCAGCTAACTATGGCTACACCTTC CASSEPQGAANYGYTF
TRBJ2-5 19 TRBV3-1 TRBD2 - TGTGCCAGCAGCCAAGATATAAGGGGACTAGCGGGAGTCAGGGAGACCCAGTACTTC CASSQDIRGLAGVRETQYF
TRBJ2-3 17 TRBV6-4 - few TGTGCCAGCAGTGACCGGGCCCGGGACTTGGGCACAGATACGCAGTATTTT CASSDRARDLGTDTQYF
TRBJ2-2 16 TRBV20-1 - few TGCAGTGCTAGAGTGGCGGCGGGCGAGAACACCGGGGAGCTGTTTTTT CSARVAAGENTGELFF
TRBJ2-4 16 TRBV10-1 TRBD1 few TGCGCCAGCAGTGAGGGCACAGGGGTAGCCAAAAACATTCAGTACTTC CASSEGTGVAKNIQYF
TRBJ2-1 14 TRBV20-1 TRBD2 few TGCAGGGGGGCTGGGCTAGCGGGAGCCAATGAGCAGTTCTTC CRGAGLAGANEQFF
TRBJ2-7 13 TRBV6-2/TRBV6-3 - - TGTGCCAGCAAGGTTGGTGGCTCCTACGAGCAGTACTTC CASKVGGSYEQYF
TRBJ1-4 13 TRBV12-3/TRBV12-4 - many TGTGCCAGCAGTTTGGCAACTAATGAAAAACTGTTTTTT CASSLATNEKLFF
TRBJ2-5 16 TRBV5-1 - - TGCGCCAGCAGCTTTGGCTGGGTCGGGGGTCAAGAGACCCAGTACTTC CASSFGWVGGQETQYF
TRBJ2-1 18 TRBV11-1 TRBD2 - TGTGCCAGCAGCTTAACGGGACTAGCGGGAGTAGAGAGCAATGAGCAGTTCTTC CASSLTGLAGVESNEQFF
TRBJ2-4 17 TRBV4-1 - few TGCGCCAGCAGCCAAGATCTGGACAGCTCAGCCAAAAACATTCAGTACTTC CASSQDLDSSAKNIQYF
TRBJ2-3 17 TRBV28 TRBD2 - TGTGCCAGCAGTCCTCCGGGACTAGCGGGAGTAACAGATACGCAGTATTTT CASSPPGLAGVTDTQYF
TRBJ2-2 16 TRBV28 TRBD1 few TGTGCCAGCAGTTTTGGACAGGGGTATATTGCCGGGGAGCTGTTTTTT CASSFGQGYIAGELFF
TRBJ2-2 18 TRBV10-3 TRBD2 - TGTGCCATCAGACTGCCGGGACTAGCTGCTCCGAACACCGGGGAGCTGTTTTTT CAIRLPGLAAPNTGELFF
TRBJ2-2 14 TRBV15 - - TGTGCCACCAGCAATCCATTGAGGGGCGGGGAGCTGTTTTTT CATSNPLRGGELFF
TRBJ2-1 18 TRBV7-7 - - TGTGCCAGCAGCTTAGTTCCCCAGGGAGTCGGTGCCTACAATGAGCAGTTCTTC CASSLVPQGVGAYNEQFF
TRBJ2-5 14 TRBV7-8 - many TGTGCCAGCAGACAAGTGGGTAGGGCCGAGACCCAGTACTTC CASRQVGRAETQYF